This TCR beta chain was observed in a study of T cells in Graves' hyperthyroidism and ophthalmopathy. Amplified TCR beta CDR3 regions came from RNA transcripts. TCR CDR3 regions were first amplified by RT-PCR with HTBI primers. MiXCR, applied by TCRdb to the multiplex PCR reads, yields one record per CDR3 protein. The sample gives 250,000 to 350,000 distinct CDR3 sequences, around 15% of which show up once; around 57% is in the top ten. This clonotype was counted ten times or more. Germline lookup yields CDR1 DFQATT and CDR2 SNEGSKA (reference sequence). There are 19 residues in the CDR3. V trimming: 1 base; J trimming: 1 base; junction bases outside the gene matches: 13.

Input material: blood. V gene TRBV20-1 combines with J gene TRBJ2-1, with 10 nucleotides matching TRBD2. The TCR originated in a woman aged 55 to 70 with Graves' ophthalmopathy. CDR3 in amino acids: CSARGASGRRPRSYNEQFF. The CDR3 coding sequence is TGCAGTGCTAGAGGGGCTAGCGGGAGACGTCCAAGGTCCTACAATGAGCAGTTCTTC.